The rows below give T cell receptor beta chains drawn from one sample of a study of T cells in Graves' hyperthyroidism and ophthalmopathy. One entry per CDR3 protein results from TCRdb running MiXCR on the multiplex PCR reads. This sample has 500,000 to 650,000 distinct CDR3 sequences; approximately 20% occur once, and the top ten carry 47%. The sequencing sample was made of blood. Source of these receptors: a man aged 40-49 years with Graves' ophthalmopathy. Both conserved end residues are part of each CDR3. A D gene is named only where the DNA matches it firmly. Only some rows state a clone size, as once, few, many or a class for expanded clones.

j_call v_call d_call clone_size cdr3_length cdr3_nt cdr3_aa
TRBJ1-3 TRBV7-9 TRBD1 . 21 TGTGCCAGCAGCTTAGGATCGCTTAGGACAGGGAGTACACGCTCTGGAAACACCATATATTTT CASSLGSLRTGSTRSGNTIYF
TRBJ2-7 TRBV11-2 . many 13 TGTGCCAGCAGCCCATTGTATGGCCCGGGGCAGTACTTC CASSPLYGPGQYF
TRBJ1-2 TRBV6-1 . . 13 TGTGCCAGCAGTGGAGGCCAGGCTTATGGCTACACCTTC CASSGGQAYGYTF
TRBJ2-5 TRBV7-2 . . 14 TGTGCCAGCAGCTTAGATCGGGGGAGTGGGACCCAGTACTTC CASSLDRGSGTQYF
TRBJ2-1 TRBV27 TRBD2 . 15 TGTGCCAGCAGTCACACTAGCGGGGGAGGTAATGAGCAGTTCTTC CASSHTSGGGNEQFF
TRBJ2-7 TRBV27 TRBD1 many 15 TGTGCCAGCAGTATCACAGGGGGCGAGGGTTACGAGCAGTACTTC CASSITGGEGYEQYF
TRBJ2-5 TRBV5-1 . . 15 TGCGCCAGCAGCTTGTTGTGGTCAGCCCAAGAGACCCAGTACTTC CASSLLWSAQETQYF
TRBJ2-1 TRBV10-3 . few 15 TGTGCCATCAGTGCGTACAGAAGCTCCTACAATGAGCAGTTCTTC CAISAYRSSYNEQFF
TRBJ1-6 TRBV12-3/TRBV12-4 . many 13 TGTGCCAGCAGCCGAGGACGAGCGGCGCCCCTCCACTTT CASSRGRAAPLHF
TRBJ2-4 TRBV4-3 TRBD2 . 17 TGCGCCAGCAGCCAAGATCCAGCGGGAGACGTCAGAAACATTCAGTACTTC CASSQDPAGDVRNIQYF
TRBJ1-4 TRBV6-1 . many 15 TGTGCCAGCAGTCCTACGGGACACCAGGGGGAAAAACTGTTTTTT CASSPTGHQGEKLFF
TRBJ2-7 TRBV11-2 . many 15 TGTGCCAGCAGCTCATACCCAAGATTCTCCTACGAGCAGTACTTC CASSSYPRFSYEQYF
TRBJ2-3 TRBV10-3 . . 15 TGTGCCATCAGTGCCCCGGACAGCCGCACAGATACGCAGTATTTT CAISAPDSRTDTQYF
TRBJ1-2 TRBV3-1 TRBD1 many 15 TGTGCCAGCAGCCCTGACAGGGCTCCAGGGTATGGCTACACCTTC CASSPDRAPGYGYTF
TRBJ2-1 TRBV11-3 TRBD1 . 14 TGTGCCAGCAGCCCAAGGACAGGGAACAATGAGCAGTTCTTC CASSPRTGNNEQFF
TRBJ1-2 TRBV3-1 . . 12 TGTGCCAGCGGGGGAGCTAACTATGGCTACACCTTC CASGGANYGYTF
TRBJ2-1 TRBV6-1 TRBD2 few 15 TGTGCCAGCAGTACCTTAGCGGGAGCCCTCAATGAGCAGTTCTTC CASSTLAGALNEQFF
TRBJ1-4 TRBV27 TRBD1 . 14 TGTGCCAGCAGTTCGACAGGGAGAGGTGAAAAACTGTTTTTT CASSSTGRGEKLFF
TRBJ1-3 TRBV7-9 TRBD1 few 15 TGTGCCAGTAATCAAACCCCGGGACAGGGGCACACCATATATTTT CASNQTPGQGHTIYF
TRBJ2-7 TRBV7-9 TRBD1 few 17 TGTGCCAGCAGCCCGAGCCCGGGACAGTTTTTCTCCTACGAGCAGTACTTC CASSPSPGQFFSYEQYF
TRBJ2-2 TRBV7-8 . . 15 TGTGCCAGCAGTTACTCTTGGGGGGCCACCGGGGAGCTGTTTTTT CASSYSWGATGELFF
TRBJ1-2 TRBV18 . many 13 TGTGCCAGCTCACCCCCGGGCCGCTATGGCTACACCTTC CASSPPGRYGYTF
TRBJ2-1 TRBV5-1 TRBD1 few 15 TGCGCCAGCAGCACCCGGGACAGGGGGATCAATGAGCAGTTCTTC CASSTRDRGINEQFF
TRBJ1-5 TRBV6-2/TRBV6-3 TRBD1 few 15 TGTGCCAGCAGTATGGGACAGGGGGTCCCCCAGCCCCAGCATTTT CASSMGQGVPQPQHF
TRBJ2-3 TRBV6-2/TRBV6-3 TRBD2 . 16 TGTGCCAGCAGTTTGGGACTAGTGTCTAGCACAGATACGCAGTATTTT CASSLGLVSSTDTQYF
TRBJ2-5 TRBV27 TRBD1 few 15 TGTGCCAGCAGTTCCCGGACAGGGTCGGGGGAGACCCAGTACTTC CASSSRTGSGETQYF
TRBJ1-1 TRBV20-1 TRBD1 . 15 TGCAGTGCTAGTTGGGAGGGACAGGGGGTTACTGAAGCTTTCTTT CSASWEGQGVTEAFF
TRBJ2-5 TRBV7-9 TRBD1 . 14 TGTGCCAGCAGAAAAACAGGGGGCTGGGAGACCCAGTACTTC CASRKTGGWETQYF
TRBJ1-2 TRBV24-1 TRBD1 many 13 TGTGCCACCAGTGACCAGGGGGCCTATGGCTACACCTTC CATSDQGAYGYTF
TRBJ2-7 TRBV7-9 TRBD2 many 13 TGTGCCAGCAGCTCTTGGGGGGGCTACGAGCAGTACTTC CASSSWGGYEQYF
TRBJ1-2 TRBV7-8 . . 14 TGTGCCAGCAGCCTTCAGGCCCACCTCTATGGCTACACCTTC CASSLQAHLYGYTF
TRBJ2-1 TRBV20-1 TRBD2 many 14 TGCAGTGCTCTGTTTAGCGGGACCAACAATGAGCAGTTCTTC CSALFSGTNNEQFF
TRBJ1-5 TRBV6-2/TRBV6-3 TRBD1 few 16 TGTGCCAGCAGTTCTAATCCAGGGACAGGCAAAGGGCCCCAGCATTTT CASSSNPGTGKGPQHF
TRBJ2-7 TRBV13 TRBD2 few 13 TGTGCCAGCAGGCGGCGGGGGTCCTACGAGCAGTACTTC CASRRRGSYEQYF
TRBJ2-5 TRBV7-8 TRBD2 few 17 TGTGCCAGCAGCTTAAAAGGAGGACTAGCAATTGCAGAGACCCAGTACTTC CASSLKGGLAIAETQYF
TRBJ2-1 TRBV3-1 TRBD1 few 16 TGTGCCAGCATCTCAAGGGGGACAGGGAGTACCAATGAGCAGTTCTTC CASISRGTGSTNEQFF
TRBJ2-1 TRBV27 . few 13 TGTGCCAGCACCGAAGACCCTATTAAGCAGCAGTTCTTC CASTEDPIKQQFF
TRBJ2-1 TRBV14 . . 11 TGTGCCAGCAGCCAAGGACAGGCTCAGTTCTTC CASSQGQAQFF
TRBJ1-4 TRBV27 TRBD1 . 15 TGTGCCAGCAGTTCGACAGGCCTAGGGGGCGAAAAACTGTTTTTT CASSSTGLGGEKLFF
TRBJ1-3 TRBV20-1 . . 12 TGCAGTGCTAACCCGTCTGGAAACACCATATATTTT CSANPSGNTIYF
TRBJ2-7 TRBV2 TRBD2 . 17 TGTGCCAGCAGTGGACCCCTTGGGGTAGCGGGAGTCTACGAGCAGTACTTC CASSGPLGVAGVYEQYF
TRBJ1-2 TRBV29-1 . few 12 TGCAGCGCTAACACCGGGACAAATGGCTACACCTTC CSANTGTNGYTF
TRBJ1-6 TRBV4-2 . . 15 TGTGCCAGCAGCCAGGGTATAACTGAGAATTCACCCCTCCACTTT CASSQGITENSPLHF
TRBJ1-6 TRBV4-2 . . 15 TGTGCCAGCAGCCAAGGGGGCGCTGGGAATTCACCCCTCCACTTT CASSQGGAGNSPLHF